The rows below give T cell receptor beta chains drawn from one sample of a study of response to subunit inactivated influenza vaccine. A single record per CDR3 protein comes from TCRdb applying MiXCR to the RT-PCR reads. The profile shows about 780,000 distinct CDR3 sequences, less than 20% of them singletons. Sequencing used PBMCs from blood, obtained roughly 5 days after vaccination. These receptors originate from a man in his fifties who received an inactivated influenza vaccine. Both conserved end residues are part of each CDR3. D genes are given only for firm matches. Some rows have no size entry. The others give once, few or many, or a class for an expanded clone.

CDR3 DNA,CDR3 protein,V gene,D gene,clone size,CDR3 length,J gene
TGCAGCGTTTCCGCGACAGGGGGCGACGAGCAGTACTTC,CSVSATGGDEQYF,TRBV29-1,TRBD1,few,13,TRBJ2-7
TGTGCCAGCAGCTTAGCTAATTGGAACACTGAAGCTTTCTTT,CASSLANWNTEAFF,TRBV7-2,.,few,14,TRBJ1-1
TGTGCCAGCAGCCCCCGGAGTATCCTGGGAGATTCACCCCTCCACTTT,CASSPRSILGDSPLHF,TRBV7-2,.,few,16,TRBJ1-6
TGTGCCAGCAAAAAACCGGGACAGGGTCCCGGGGAGCTGTTTTTT,CASKKPGQGPGELFF,TRBV27,TRBD1,.,15,TRBJ2-2
TGCAGTGCGCGGACTAGCGGGCTGTTTTCCTACGAGCAGTACTTC,CSARTSGLFSYEQYF,TRBV20-1,TRBD2,.,15,TRBJ2-7
TGTGCCAGCAGCTTCCCTAGAAACGGTTGGGAGACCCAGTACTTC,CASSFPRNGWETQYF,TRBV7-8,.,.,15,TRBJ2-5
TGTGCCAGCAGCTTTCAGGGGACTACCTCCGGGGAGCTGTTTTTT,CASSFQGTTSGELFF,TRBV7-2,.,.,15,TRBJ2-2
TGTGCCAGCAGTTACATAGAACTAGCGGCCTTATCCTACGAGCAGTACTTC,CASSYIELAALSYEQYF,TRBV6-2/TRBV6-3,TRBD2,.,17,TRBJ2-7
TGTGCCAGCAGCTATCAACAACAAGGACAGGCCGTTAACAATGAGCAGTTCTTC,CASSYQQQGQAVNNEQFF,TRBV13,TRBD1,few,18,TRBJ2-1
TGTGCCATCAGTGAGAGTGGAGAAGAGACCCAGTACTTC,CAISESGEETQYF,TRBV10-3,.,many,13,TRBJ2-5
TGTGCCAGCAGCTTAGACTCGACGACTAGCTTCAATGAGCAGTTCTTC,CASSLDSTTSFNEQFF,TRBV11-2,TRBD2,.,16,TRBJ2-1
TGTGCCAGCGCGACAGGGAAGAGTGGCTACACCTTC,CASATGKSGYTF,TRBV12-3/TRBV12-4,TRBD1,few,12,TRBJ1-2
TGTGCCAGCAGCTTAAGGATGAGTGGGAGAGAGACCCAGTACTTC,CASSLRMSGRETQYF,TRBV7-9,.,.,15,TRBJ2-5
TGTGCCAGCAGCCAAGGACTAGCGAGCTACAATGAGCAGTTCTTC,CASSQGLASYNEQFF,TRBV3-1,TRBD2,few,15,TRBJ2-1
TGCGCCAGCAGCCAAAGCGGGGCAAGACAGGGGGCCTACAATGAGCAGTTCTTC,CASSQSGARQGAYNEQFF,TRBV4-1,TRBD1,few,18,TRBJ2-1
TGTGCCAGCAGCCCCACTGCCGCGGGGTGGCGGGGAGATACGCAGTATTTT,CASSPTAAGWRGDTQYF,TRBV9,.,.,17,TRBJ2-3
TGTGCCACCAGTGATTTGTTGTCTAGCGGCCACAATGAGCAGTTCTTC,CATSDLLSSGHNEQFF,TRBV24-1,TRBD2,few,16,TRBJ2-1
TGTGCCAGCAGCCAAGAAGAGGAACAAAGCACAGATACGCAGTATTTT,CASSQEEEQSTDTQYF,TRBV3-1,.,.,16,TRBJ2-3
TGTGCCAGCAGTCGGGGACAGGGGAAGTACGAGCAGTACTTC,CASSRGQGKYEQYF,TRBV12-3/TRBV12-4,TRBD1,few,14,TRBJ2-7
TGTGCCAGCCGCTTCGGGACGGATCAAGAGACCCAGTACTTC,CASRFGTDQETQYF,TRBV10-3,.,.,14,TRBJ2-5
TGCAGCGTCAGCGGGAGGGCCCTCAATGAGCAGTTCTTC,CSVSGRALNEQFF,TRBV29-1,TRBD2,few,13,TRBJ2-1
TGTGCCAGCAGCCAACTAGATAGCGGATCCTACAATGAGCAGTTCTTC,CASSQLDSGSYNEQFF,TRBV14,.,many,16,TRBJ2-1
TGTGCCAGCAGACTCTGGTGGGACAGGGGGCTACAAGAGCAGTACTTC,CASRLWWDRGLQEQYF,TRBV11-2,TRBD1,few,16,TRBJ2-7
TGTGCCAGCAGCCCCATAGGTGGTTCTAGCACAGATACGCAGTATTTT,CASSPIGGSSTDTQYF,TRBV7-6,.,few,16,TRBJ2-3
TGCAGTGCTAGAGATTTCTTGCGGGATGACCGCCAAGAGACCCAGTACTTC,CSARDFLRDDRQETQYF,TRBV20-1,.,few,17,TRBJ2-5
TGTGCCATCAGGACAGGGAGCACCGGGGAGCTGTTTTTT,CAIRTGSTGELFF,TRBV10-3,TRBD1,few,13,TRBJ2-2
TGTGCCAGCAGTATCCGGACAGGGCTGGAGACCCAGTACTTC,CASSIRTGLETQYF,TRBV25-1,TRBD1,.,14,TRBJ2-5
TGTGCCATCAGTGAGTTATGGGACAGTAGAGGCCCGAACACTGAAGCTTTCTTT,CAISELWDSRGPNTEAFF,TRBV10-3,TRBD1,few,18,TRBJ1-1
TGTGCCAGCAGCTCGTACAGGGACGCGACTGAAGCTTTCTTT,CASSSYRDATEAFF,TRBV7-8,.,few,14,TRBJ1-1
TGCAGTGCTAGTCAGGGGTGGGGGTACGAGCAGTACTTC,CSASQGWGYEQYF,TRBV20-1,.,few,13,TRBJ2-7
TGCGCCAGCAGCTTGTGGGCGGAGGCTGGTAGCGGCTACACCTTC,CASSLWAEAGSGYTF,TRBV5-1,.,few,15,TRBJ1-2
TGCAGTGCTAGACTAGCGGGGGGTGGTCCGCAGTATTTT,CSARLAGGGPQYF,TRBV20-1,TRBD2,few,13,TRBJ2-3
TGCGCCAGCAGCTGGACTCGCGGGCAGTACTTC,CASSWTRGQYF,TRBV5-1,.,many,11,TRBJ2-7
TGCAGTGCTAGAGAAACAGGGGGCGGGTATACTGAAGCTTTCTTT,CSARETGGGYTEAFF,TRBV20-1,TRBD1,.,15,TRBJ1-1
TGTGCCAGCAGCCAAGATTTAGGACAGGGGCTCTACGAGCAGTACTTC,CASSQDLGQGLYEQYF,TRBV4-2,TRBD1,.,16,TRBJ2-7
TGTGCCAGCAGCCAAGCGTCGAACACAGATACGCAGTATTTT,CASSQASNTDTQYF,TRBV3-1,.,many,14,TRBJ2-3
TGCAGTGCCACCGGACTAGCGGGGGGTACCCTACACTACGAGCAGTACTTC,CSATGLAGGTLHYEQYF,TRBV20-1,TRBD2,.,17,TRBJ2-7
TGCGCCAGCAGCCAAGATAGGAGCCACGAAAAACTGTTTTTT,CASSQDRSHEKLFF,TRBV4-3,.,few,14,TRBJ1-4
TGTGCCTGGACCACTGGGGTAGCGGGGGATACGCAGTATTTT,CAWTTGVAGDTQYF,TRBV30,TRBD2,.,14,TRBJ2-3
TGTGCCATTTGGAGTAGCGGGAGTAAAGAGCAGTACTTC,CAIWSSGSKEQYF,TRBV10-3,TRBD2,.,13,TRBJ2-7
TGTGCCAGCAGAACCTCAGGGGGGCCTTACTATGGCTACACCTTC,CASRTSGGPYYGYTF,TRBV6-1,TRBD1,few,15,TRBJ1-2
TGCAGCGTTACTAGGACCAAGACAGATACGCAGTATTTT,CSVTRTKTDTQYF,TRBV29-1,.,.,13,TRBJ2-3
TGTGCCAGCAGCTTAGGGGCAGGGTCGAATTCACCCCTCCACTTT,CASSLGAGSNSPLHF,TRBV7-8,.,many,15,TRBJ1-6
TGTGCCAGCAGTTACAACGGGCGGGAAGCTTTCTTT,CASSYNGREAFF,TRBV6-5,.,many,12,TRBJ1-1
TGCGCCAGCAGCTTTGGGGCAGGGGACGAGCAGTACTTC,CASSFGAGDEQYF,TRBV4-3,.,.,13,TRBJ2-7
TGCGCCAGCAGCCAAGATGGTAGCGGGGGGGCCTACAATGAGCAGTTCTTC,CASSQDGSGGAYNEQFF,TRBV4-1,TRBD2,few,17,TRBJ2-1
TGTGCCAGCAGCTTAATGGACGCTCTTCTGCACGAGCAGTACTTC,CASSLMDALLHEQYF,TRBV7-8,.,.,15,TRBJ2-7
TGTGCCAGCTTGGAAGCCGGGGAGCTGTTTTTT,CASLEAGELFF,TRBV7-9,.,.,11,TRBJ2-2
TGTGCCAGCAGCTTATCGGGACTAGCGGGAGGTGTACAGTACTTC,CASSLSGLAGGVQYF,TRBV7-2,TRBD2,.,15,TRBJ2-7
TGCGCCAGCAGCCAATTGAGGGACAGGGGAAGGAAAGATACGCAGTATTTT,CASSQLRDRGRKDTQYF,TRBV4-3,TRBD1,.,17,TRBJ2-3
TGTGCCAGCAGCCCGTGGTGGGGGGACGATACGCAGTATTTT,CASSPWWGDDTQYF,TRBV7-2,.,.,14,TRBJ2-3
TGTGCCAGCAAAATTAGCTACTCAAACACCGGGGAGCTGTTTTTT,CASKISYSNTGELFF,TRBV12-3/TRBV12-4,.,.,15,TRBJ2-2
TGTGCCAGCAGTAGGGACAGGTTCCTGCAGTATTTT,CASSRDRFLQYF,TRBV6-2/TRBV6-3,TRBD1,.,12,TRBJ2-3
TGTGCCATCAGTGAAGACTGGGACACCGGGGAGCTGTTTTTT,CAISEDWDTGELFF,TRBV10-3,.,few,14,TRBJ2-2
TGTGCCAGCAGCCCTGGACTAGGGATCTACAATGAGCAGTTCTTC,CASSPGLGIYNEQFF,TRBV13,TRBD2,many,15,TRBJ2-1